The 16 T cell receptor beta chains given below trace back to one sample, sequenced in a study of Graves' ophthalmopathy and Graves' hyperthyroidism (dated by TCRdb to between 2018 and 2020). Sequencing was performed on an Illumina HiSeq 2000. For repertoire sequencing, TCR beta CDR3 regions were amplified from RNA transcripts. The first round of RT-PCR was done with HTBI primers and the Qiagen OneStep RT-PCR kit, and was followed by a second round of multiplex PCR, then size selection and purification. TCRdb cleaned the public reads at Q25 with fastp, built clones with MiXCR and kept in-frame beta chains. Entries are consolidated by CDR3 protein sequence, retaining the most common genes and DNA. The sample has fewer than 650,000 distinct CDR3 sequences on record, 22% of them singletons. The ten top clones hold 7.1% of the sample. Material: peripheral blood. These receptors all stem from a woman aged 18-29 years with stable Graves' hyperthyroidism. Some clones in this sample may be carry-over from other donors' samples. Donor details come from another sample of the same person, matched by shared clones.

CDR3 DNA sequence: TGCGCCAGCAGTATCGGCAGTATCTCCTACGAGCAGTACTTC. Amino acids: CASSIGSISYEQYF. This rearrangement joins TRBV5-1 to TRBJ2-7; D unresolved. V gave up 5 bases and J gave up 0 bases, with 12 bases separating them. The germline V gene encodes CDR1 SGHRS and CDR2 YFSETQ. The CDR3 extends over 14 amino acids.

This chain joins TRBV12-3 or TRBV12-4 and TRBJ1-5; possible D gene TRBD1, 5 bases. V lost 7 bases and J 4 bases, leaving 14 bases between the germline ends. The CDR3 contains 14 residues. The DNA for the CDR3 is TGTGCCAGCAAGCCGGGACGGGGGAATCAGCCCCAGCATTTT. It encodes CASKPGRGNQPQHF.

The chain links TRBV5-1 to TRBJ1-1, with no clear D. The germline CDR1 and CDR2 sequences are SGHRS and YFSETQ. This CDR3 comprises 14 residues. Trimming left V 0 bases short and J 4 bases short, with 10 bases between. The chain's CDR3 is CASSLERSSTEAFF. Here the CDR3 DNA reads TGCGCCAGCAGCTTGGAACGGTCCAGCACTGAAGCTTTCTTT.

This clonotype appeared many times. The V and J genes are TRBV25-1 and TRBJ1-6, with TRBD1 identical over 9 bases. The trim removed 5 bases at V and 9 bases at J, leaving 11 bases unmatched. Germline lookup yields CDR1 MGHDK and CDR2 SYGVNS. This CDR3 comprises 16 residues. The CDR3 spells CASSRISGQGGSPLHF. In DNA, the CDR3 is TGTGCCAGCAGTAGAATTTCGGGACAGGGAGGTTCACCCCTCCACTTT.

This clonotype was detected many times. The CDR3 loop reads CASSLRLWGPTLRNTEAFF. In nucleotides, the CDR3 is TGCGCCAGCAGCTTGCGCCTGTGGGGGCCTACCTTAAGGAACACTGAAGCTTTCTTT. The chain is built from TRBV5-1 and TRBJ1-1; possible D gene TRBD1, 6 bases. Germline V lookup: CDR1 SGHRS, CDR2 YFSETQ. Trimming removed 1 base from V and 1 base from J, with 23 bases in between. This CDR3 has 19 residues.

This clonotype was seen repeatedly, ten times or more. This chain connects TRBV12-3 or TRBV12-4 to TRBJ2-7; no definite D call. Trimming removed 5 bases at V and 3 bases at J, with 14 bases between. The CDR3 totals 14 residues. The CDR3 loop reads CASSDPVRSYEQYF. In DNA form, the CDR3 reads TGTGCCAGCAGTGATCCGGTGAGGAGCTACGAGCAGTACTTC.

In the case of this clonotype: A much larger clone lies a single base off, so this may be a read error. Given the absence of the conserved phenylalanine or tryptophan at the CDR3 end, a read error is likely. V is TRBV20-1 and J is TRBJ1-2; possibly TRBD1 for D (5 bases). V lost 1 base, J lost 9 bases, and 9 bases lay in between. The CDR3 is 11 residues long. CDR1 is DFQATT and CDR2 is SNEGSKA in the germline V gene (reference sequence). The CDR3 sequence is CSARVGHSYTY. The CDR3 DNA reads TGCAGTGCTAGAGTTGGACATAGCTACACCTAC.

This clonotype showed up many times. The CDR3 is CATIRVSEQYF. The CDR3 nucleotides are TGTGCCACCATCCGTGTTTCCGAGCAGTACTTC. This sequence joins TRBV6-1 and TRBJ2-7; no clear D. The CDR3 is 11 residues long. From germline, CDR1 is MNHNS and CDR2 SASEGT. Trimming removed 10 bases at V and 6 bases at J, with 13 bases between.

In its sample, this clonotype was seen many times. The chain combines TRBV10-1 with TRBJ2-7, with TRBD1 identical over 8 bases. The V segment lost 3 bases and the J segment 3 bases; nucleotides outside the gene matches: 4. Germline-derived CDR1 and CDR2 are WNHNN and SYGVQD (reference sequence). The CDR3 runs 14 residues. CDR3 loop: CASSEGDRGYEQYF. The CDR3 region has the DNA TGCGCCAGCAGTGAAGGCGACAGGGGCTACGAGCAGTACTTC.

The chain combines TRBV11-2 with TRBJ1-1; D may be TRBD1 (5 bases). The germline CDR1 and CDR2 sequences are SGHAT and FQNNGV. The CDR3 runs to 14 residues. Trimming shortened V by 5 bases and J by 1 base, and 11 bases separated the two germline ends. This CDR3 reads CASSLLQANTEAFF. The CDR3 DNA reads TGTGCCAGCAGCCTTCTACAGGCGAACACTGAAGCTTTCTTT.

This clonotype was recorded at least ten times. In DNA form, the CDR3 reads TGTGCCAGCAGTTACCGGACCCAGGGGGACACTGAAGCTTTCTTT. Translated: CASSYRTQGDTEAFF. The chain combines TRBV6-5 with TRBJ1-1, with TRBD1 matching 7 bases. This CDR3 is built from 15 residues. Germline assignment: CDR1 MNHEY and CDR2 SVGAGI. Germline trimming cut 2 bases from V and 3 bases from J; bases unmatched to any gene: 6.

In its sample, this clonotype was seen once. This sequence joins TRBV20-1 and TRBJ1-2, with TRBD1 as a possible D gene (5 bases). CDR3 length: 15 residues. Trimming removed 6 bases from V and 1 base from J, with 18 bases in between. Germline assignment: CDR1 DFQATT and CDR2 SNEGSKA (reference sequence). The CDR3 region is CSANPGAMLNYGYTF. CDR3 sequence (DNA): TGCAGTGCCAACCCCGGGGCAATGCTTAACTATGGCTACACCTTC.

In nucleotides, the CDR3 is TGCAGTGGGGGGGTGAGCAATCAGCCCCAGCATTTT. It specifies CSGGVSNQPQHF. The chain combines TRBV20-1 with TRBJ1-5; maybe TRBD1 (5 bases). Germline V gene sequence: CDR1 DFQATT, CDR2 SNEGSKA (reference sequence). The CDR3 is 12 residues long. V gave up 7 bases and J gave up 1 base, with 8 bases separating them.

This clonotype was counted ten times or more. The rearrangement links TRBV6-1 to TRBJ1-2; D unclear. V was trimmed by 2 bases and J by 2 bases, leaving 9 bases between them. Germline assignment: CDR1 MNHNS and CDR2 SASEGT. The CDR3 is made up of 14 amino acids. In nucleotides, the CDR3 is TGTGCCAGCAGTGAAATGGCAGACAACTATGGCTACACCTTC. Its translation: CASSEMADNYGYTF.

This clonotype was observed at least ten times. The CDR3 DNA reads as TGTGCCACCCAAAGGGGGAGGGGGACCCTATATAATTCACCCCTCCACTTT. It codes for CATQRGRGTLYNSPLHF. V and J are TRBV6-1 and TRBJ1-6; D might be TRBD1 (6 bases). Trimming removed 10 bases at V and 4 bases at J, with 23 bases between. This CDR3 spans 17 amino acids. CDR1 MNHNS and CDR2 SASEGT come from the germline V gene.

This clonotype was observed at least ten times. This chain uses TRBV12-3 or TRBV12-4 with TRBJ1-2, with D unclear. CDR3 length: 13 residues. The V end was cut by 4 bases, the J end by 8 bases, with 14 bases between. Written as DNA, the CDR3 is TGTGCCAGCAGTTCCTCCCGGTGGCGGGGCTACACCTTC. Its translation is CASSSSRWRGYTF.